These 31 T cell receptor beta chains were all obtained from the same sample, sequenced in a study of blood T cell repertoires in COVID-19. The repertoire was sequenced with immunoSEQ multiplex PCR; TCRdb's copy has only in-frame clones and lacks some. Of about 380,000 clones listed, 88% were seen once; the top ten hold less than 1.5%. The sequencing sample was made of PBMCs or T cells enriched from blood (not recorded which). These receptors were obtained from a woman under 30 who had recovered from COVID-19.

V gene TRBV5-1 combines with J gene TRBJ1-2, with D possibly being TRBD1 (5 bases). V lost 3 bases and J lost 2, with 11 bases in between. The CDR3 length is 14 residues. Germline-derived CDR1 and CDR2 are SGHRS and YFSETQ. The CDR3 reads CASSSGSSNYGYTF. The CDR3 DNA follows: TGCGCCAGCAGCTCAGGGTCCAGCAACTATGGCTACACCTTC.

The J gene is TRBJ2-6, the V gene TRBV10-2; 7 bases map to TRBD1. Per germline, CDR1 WSHSY and CDR2 SAAADI. This CDR3 contains 15 residues. Trimming at V came to 4 bases and at J to 1 base, leaving 1 base not matched to a gene. The CDR3 protein is CASSATGSGANVLTF. The DNA for the CDR3 is TGCGCCAGCAGTGCGACAGGGTCTGGGGCCAACGTCCTGACTTTC.

V gene TRBV13 combines with J gene TRBJ1-1; D gene unclear. Germline CDR1 and CDR2: PRHDT and FYEKMQ (reference sequence). This CDR3 contains 16 residues. V was shortened by 3 bases and J by 0 bases, with 14 bases between the two germline ends. The CDR3, as DNA: TGTGCCAGCAGCTTTAGACCAAGCAGGATGAACACTGAAGCTTTCTTT. It encodes CASSFRPSRMNTEAFF.

The chain has TRBV6-5 and TRBJ1-3, with D possibly matching TRBD1 (5 bases). CDR1 and CDR2 from the germline V gene are MNHEY and SVGAGI. V was shortened by 5 bases and J by 0 bases, with 11 bases between the two germline ends. The CDR3 contains 15 residues. CDR3: CASSHGGSSGNTIYF. CDR3 nucleotide sequence: TGTGCCAGCAGTCACGGGGGGAGCTCTGGAAACACCATATATTTT.

The chain joins TRBV19 to TRBJ1-5; D unresolved. Germline CDR1 is LNHDA and CDR2 is SQIVND (reference sequence). V was pared by 7 bases and J by 1 base, with 8 bases between. The CDR3 is 13 residues long. For the CDR3, the DNA is TGTGCCAGTACCAAACAAAGCAATCAGCCCCAGCATTTT. Encoded protein: CASTKQSNQPQHF.

The chain couples TRBV19 to TRBJ1-1, with 12 bases aligning to TRBD1. V gave up 5 bases and J gave up 5 bases; unmatched junction bases: 9. The CDR3 consists of 16 residues. CDR1 and CDR2 (germline): LNHDA, SQIVND (reference sequence). The CDR3 spells CASSPRDRGRWTEAFF. In nucleotides, the CDR3 is TGTGCCAGTAGTCCCCGGGACAGGGGGCGCTGGACTGAAGCTTTCTTT. The full variable domain, in which reference TRBV19 and TRBJ1-1 provide the parts outside the CDR3, is DGGITQSPKYLFRKEGQNVTLSCEQNLNHDAMYWYRQDPGQGLRLIYYSQIVNDFQKGDIAEGYSVSREKKESFPLTVTSAQKNPTAFYLCASSPRDRGRWTEAFFGQGTRLTVV.

The gene calls are TRBV5-1 and TRBJ2-3; TRBD2 matches 10 bases. This CDR3 comprises 15 residues. Trimming took 4 bases from V and 3 from J; bases not matched to a gene: 5. Germline values: CDR1 SGHRS, CDR2 YFSETQ. The CDR3 reads CASSNILAGTDTQYF. DNA for the CDR3: TGCGCCAGCAGCAACATACTAGCGGGGACAGATACGCAGTATTTT. The full variable domain, with the rest looked up from reference TRBV5-1 and TRBJ2-3, is KAGVTQTPRYLIKTRGQQVTLSCSPISGHRSVSWYQQTPGQGLQFLFEYFSETQRNKGNFPGRFSGRQFSNSRSEMNVSTLELGDSALYLCASSNILAGTDTQYFGPGTRLTVL.

The chain links TRBV10-2 to TRBJ1-4; possible D gene TRBD1, 5 bases. CDR1 is WSHSY, CDR2 SAAADI, per germline. V gave up 0 bases and J gave up 5 bases, with 16 bases separating them. CDR3 length equals 17 residues. Here the CDR3 reads CASSESSGRVWNEKLFF. Here the CDR3 DNA reads TGCGCCAGCAGTGAGTCGAGTGGCAGGGTCTGGAATGAAAAACTGTTTTTT.

The chain is built from TRBV20-1 and TRBJ2-2, with no clear D. The CDR3 is 10 amino acids. Germline V gives CDR1 DFQATT, CDR2 SNEGSKA (reference sequence). Trimming removed 3 bases from V and 8 bases from J, with 4 bases in between. CDR3 amino acids: CSARRGELFF. The CDR3 coding sequence is TGCAGTGCTAGGCGGGGGGAGCTGTTTTTT.

The chain has TRBV27 and TRBJ2-1; 11 bases align to TRBD1. The CDR3 has 15 residues. Trimming at V came to 9 bases and at J to 8 bases, leaving 12 bases not matched to a gene. The germline V gene encodes CDR1 MNHEY and CDR2 SMNVEV (reference sequence). In nucleotides, the CDR3 is TGTGCCAGTAAAACTCCGGGACAGGGGGGCCATGAGCAGTTCTTC. This codes for CASKTPGQGGHEQFF.

V is TRBV9 and J is TRBJ1-4; no clear D. The germline V gene has CDR1 SGDLS and CDR2 YYNGEE. This CDR3 is 15 amino acids long. V lost 1 base and J lost 7, with 14 bases in between. CDR3 region: CASSVTPGEGEKLFF. As DNA, the CDR3 is TGTGCCAGCAGCGTAACCCCAGGCGAGGGTGAAAAACTGTTTTTT.

This clone was detected once. This sequence joins TRBV5-6 and TRBJ1-2; TRBD1 matches 8 bases. This CDR3 is 13 amino acids long. The ends lost 4 bases at V and 5 bases at J; junction bases unmatched: 4. The germline V gene has CDR1 SGHDT and CDR2 YYEEEE. The CDR3 DNA sequence: TGTGCCAGCAGCCCAACAGGGGGATATGGCTACACCTTC. It yields the protein CASSPTGGYGYTF.

The CDR3 DNA reads TGTGCCTGGAGTTTTAGCGGGGGGTTCGATACGCAGTATTTT. Encoded protein: CAWSFSGGFDTQYF. The chain recombines TRBV30 with TRBJ2-3; TRBD2 matches 10 bases. There are 14 residues in the CDR3. The germline gives CDR1 GTSNPN, CDR2 SVGIG (reference sequence). V gave up 2 bases and J gave up 6 bases; unmatched junction bases: 5. Full variable domain (rest looked up from reference TRBV30 and TRBJ2-3): SQTIHQWPATLVQPVGSPLSLECTVEGTSNPNLYWYRQAAGRGLQLLFYSVGIGQISSEVPQNLSASRPQDRQFILSSKKLLLSDSGFYLCAWSFSGGFDTQYFGPGTRLTVL.

This clone occurred once. The CDR3 reads CASSMLNNRGNTEAFF. In nucleotides, the CDR3 is TGTGCCAGTAGTATGCTGAATAACCGGGGGAACACTGAAGCTTTCTTT. The chain recombines TRBV19 with TRBJ1-1; D gene uncertain. The CDR3 is 16 residues long. The V gene's germline CDR1 is LNHDA and CDR2 SQIVND (reference sequence). Trimming removed 3 bases from V and 1 base from J, with 15 bases in between. The complete variable domain, with remaining parts taken from reference TRBV19 and TRBJ1-1, reads DGGITQSPKYLFRKEGQNVTLSCEQNLNHDAMYWYRQDPGQGLRLIYYSQIVNDFQKGDIAEGYSVSREKKESFPLTVTSAQKNPTAFYLCASSMLNNRGNTEAFFGQGTRLTVV.

This clone was observed a single time. The rearrangement joins TRBV7-2 to TRBJ2-4; D unresolved. V gave up 2 bases and J gave up 9 bases, with 5 bases separating them. The germline CDR1 and CDR2 sequences are SGHTA and FQGNSA. The CDR3 has 11 amino acids. CDR3 protein: CASSLSSIQYF. The CDR3 nucleotides are TGTGCCAGCAGCTTATCTTCCATTCAGTACTTC.

V usage is TRBV24-1 and J usage is TRBJ1-1; unclear D gene. Germline CDR1 reads KGHDR; CDR2 reads SFDVKD. V was trimmed by 5 bases and J by 1 base, leaving 10 bases between them. CDR3 length: 14 residues. The chain's CDR3 is CATSGPEGNTEAFF. The DNA of the CDR3 is TGTGCCACCAGTGGTCCGGAGGGGAACACTGAAGCTTTCTTT.

The chain employs TRBV4-1 and TRBJ2-3; maybe TRBD2 (7 bases). CDR3 size: 16 residues. The germline CDR1 and CDR2 sequences are MGHRA and YSYEKL. Between the trimmed V and J ends, which lost 6 bases and 3 bases, there was a span of 19 bases. The CDR3 coding sequence is TGCGCCAGCAGTACAGGGAGGGGATCCGGGACAGATACGCAGTATTTT. This encodes CASSTGRGSGTDTQYF.

The chain couples TRBV4-2 to TRBJ1-2; D is undetermined. Per the germline V gene, CDR1 is LGHNA and CDR2 is YNFKEQ. V was trimmed by 1 base and J by 2 bases, leaving 11 bases between them. The CDR3 has 15 amino acids. The CDR3 nucleotides are TGTGCCAGCAGCCAAGTAAGCGGACTAAACTATGGCTACACCTTC. Translated, it gives CASSQVSGLNYGYTF.

This clone was picked up one time. The chain links TRBV10-1 to TRBJ2-7; 7 bases are shared with TRBD1. CDR3 length: 14 residues. V was pared by 6 bases and J by 0 bases, with 5 bases of the junction left unmatched. Per the germline V gene, CDR1 is WNHNN and CDR2 is SYGVQD (reference sequence). The CDR3 region has the DNA TGCGCCAGCAGCCCGGGACAGAGCTCCTACGAGCAGTACTTC. It translates to CASSPGQSSYEQYF.

V and J are TRBV5-4 and TRBJ1-5; TRBD1 aligns across 10 bases. CDR1 SGHNT and CDR2 YYREEE come from the germline V gene (reference sequence). V dropped 4 bases and J dropped 4; count of bases not matched to a gene: 5. This CDR3 is 15 amino acids long. CDR3 region: CASSPGTGENQPQHF. CDR3 DNA: TGTGCCAGCAGCCCCGGGACAGGGGAAAATCAGCCCCAGCATTTT.

This clone was recorded only once. The rearrangement uses TRBV5-1 and TRBJ1-1; 8 nucleotides align to TRBD1. After removal of 6 bases from V and 3 bases from J, the junction contained 10 bases not matched to a gene. This CDR3 region has 15 residues. Germline V gene data show CDR1 as SGHRS and CDR2 as YFSETQ. CDR3 region: CASTTGGSGDTEAFF. The CDR3 nucleotides read TGCGCCAGCACCACAGGGGGATCAGGTGACACTGAAGCTTTCTTT.

The DNA for the CDR3 is TGTGCCAGCAGTGAGCAGGGGCTCACTGGCTACACCTTC. Translation: CASSEQGLTGYTF. The chain employs TRBV6-1 and TRBJ1-2; maybe TRBD1 (6 bases). CDR1 and CDR2 from the germline V gene are MNHNS and SASEGT. V lost 3 bases to trimming and J lost 7 bases, with 12 bases between them. This CDR3 contains 13 residues.

The V call is TRBV7-2, the J call TRBJ2-1; 10 nucleotides match TRBD1. This CDR3 region has 15 residues. The J segment lost 4 bases and the V segment lost 5 bases, leaving 5 bases of the junction unmatched. CDR1 is SGHTA and CDR2 is FQGNSA in the germline V gene. Written as DNA, the CDR3 is TGTGCCAGCAGCACCGACAGGGGGCATTACAATGAGCAGTTCTTC. The encoded protein is CASSTDRGHYNEQFF.

This rearrangement joins TRBV5-1 to TRBJ2-3; 9 nucleotides agree with TRBD1. The V gene's germline CDR1 is SGHRS and CDR2 YFSETQ. The CDR3 spans 17 residues. The junction had 14 bases not matched to a gene; V was cut back by 4 bases and J by 5 bases. This CDR3 is CASSVQPPGQGGDTQYF. In DNA, the CDR3 is TGCGCCAGCAGCGTCCAACCTCCGGGACAGGGTGGAGATACGCAGTATTTT.

The V gene is TRBV4-1, the J gene TRBJ1-1, with D hard to call. V lost 1 base and J lost 0, with 15 bases in between. The CDR3 has 17 residues. Germline V lookup: CDR1 MGHRA, CDR2 YSYEKL. CDR3 loop: CASSQAGDSLMNTEAFF. CDR3 coding DNA: TGCGCCAGCAGCCAAGCCGGAGACTCCCTCATGAACACTGAAGCTTTCTTT.

This clone appeared a single time. The chain has TRBV19 and TRBJ2-1; the match to TRBD1 covers 8 bases. CDR1 is LNHDA and CDR2 is SQIVND in the germline V gene (reference sequence). The CDR3 loop spans 14 amino acids. V lost 6 bases to trimming and J lost 7 bases; unmatched junction nucleotides: 8. The CDR3 nucleotides are TGTGCCAGTAGCAGGGACAGGACAAGGAATGAGCAGTTCTTC. It codes for CASSRDRTRNEQFF.

This chain connects TRBV28 to TRBJ2-1; unclear D gene. The CDR3 length is 12 residues. Germline CDR1 and CDR2: MDHEN and SYDVKM. V was clipped by 3 bases and J by 15 bases, with 15 bases between them. CDR3 amino acids: CASSFELTPRFF. In DNA, the CDR3 is TGTGCCAGCAGTTTCGAGTTGACACCGCGGTTCTTC. Supplemented by reference TRBV28 and TRBJ2-1, the full variable domain reads DVKVTQSSRYLVKRTGEKVFLECVQDMDHENMFWYRQDPGLGLRLIYFSYDVKMKEKGDIPEGYSVSREKKERFSLILESASTNQTSMYLCASSFELTPRFFGPGTRLTVL.

The chain employs TRBV7-8 and TRBJ2-7; 8 bases fit TRBD1. After removal of 5 bases from V and 4 bases from J, the junction contained 10 bases not matched to a gene. The germline V gene encodes CDR1 SGHVS and CDR2 FQNEAQ. This CDR3 is built from 15 residues. CDR3 region: CASSRDGGQGYEQYF. CDR3 nucleotides: TGTGCCAGCAGCCGAGACGGCGGACAGGGATACGAGCAGTACTTC.

CDR3 sequence (DNA): TGTGCCAGCAGTTTTGTTGGGGGCGCGGAACGCCGAAACAATGAAAAACTGTTTTTT. Protein product: CASSFVGGAERRNNEKLFF. The J gene is TRBJ1-4, the V gene TRBV28; perhaps TRBD1 as D (6 bases). V lost 3 bases, J lost 5 bases, and 25 bases lay in between. Germline values: CDR1 MDHEN, CDR2 SYDVKM. The CDR3 loop spans 19 amino acids.

The rearrangement links TRBV4-3 to TRBJ2-1; 13 bases are shared with TRBD2. The CDR3 contains 18 residues. Per germline, CDR1 LGHNA and CDR2 YSLEER. With 3 bases clipped from V and 8 bases from J, the junction kept 13 bases outside the gene matches. Here the CDR3 reads CASSQRTSGGVLLDEQFF. The CDR3 DNA follows: TGCGCCAGCAGCCAGAGAACTAGCGGGGGGGTATTACTCGATGAGCAGTTCTTC.

The count of this clone is one. The genes are TRBV9 and TRBJ1-2, with 9 bases matching TRBD1. This CDR3 region has 16 residues. Trimming at V came to 0 bases and at J to 2 bases, leaving 5 bases not matched to a gene. Germline lookup yields CDR1 SGDLS and CDR2 YYNGEE. The CDR3: CASSVGGGQGNYGYTF. The CDR3 coding sequence is TGTGCCAGCAGCGTAGGAGGCGGACAGGGGAACTATGGCTACACCTTC.